This TCR beta chain appears in the sequencing data of a study of blood T cell repertoires in COVID-19 (dated by TCRdb to about 2020). A note on the overall study: The collaborator samples originated in the United States, Italy and Spain and spanned the acute and convalescent phases of COVID-19. Sample metadata almost always included a de-identified subject ID, COVID-19 status, age in years and sex. The repertoires were released in a freely available public database meant as a resource for research on the immune response to SARS-CoV-2. The samples were drawn from two sources: the first 160 participants of the ongoing ImmuneRACE study, and 1,200 or so subjects contributed by 6 global collaborators. The prospective study material was composed of cDNA or gDNA derived from T cells, B-cell-depleted T cells, or PBMCs. Subjects who had been exposed to COVID-19, were actively infected with it, or had recovered from it provided the deeply sampled blood TCRbeta repertoires that made up the dataset. Where available, HLA class I and class II types were obtained from metadata supplied by the sample provider rather than from assay-based typing. General study outcomes and caveats: The quantity of clinical and demographic metadata differed by source and by participant and was supplied without curation.

On this clone itself: The target of this receptor is not known. No base-level quality is on record; no much larger clone is a single base apart.

The immunoSEQ Assay, a bias-controlled multiplex PCR, was used to amplify TCRbeta CDR3 regions from genomic DNA. On the authors' methods: Within the assay, amplification of reference gene primers was used to estimate how many nucleated cells each sample contained. Sequence reads were collapsed and filtered to measure the absolute abundance of every unique TCRbeta CDR3 rearrangement. For each sample, productive Simpson clonality was calculated as the square root of Simpson's diversity index over productive rearrangements. The immuneACCESS repertoire file appears here via TCRdb, limited to in-frame rearrangements. These files lack a portion of the clones; in checked studies, under half of the deficit traces to unresolved V genes, and the cause of the others is not known. V and J calls and clone size are as listed in that table; D and trimming were resolved from the DNA. The sample table shows roughly 410,000 clones, and 87% are seen once. Under 3% of the sample goes to the ten largest clones.

One collaborating source in Seattle enrolled patients while the patients were actively infected and followed the patients over time throughout the course of disease. Collaborating institutions collected whole blood in K2EDTA tubes following their own protocols. For TCRbeta analysis, collaborator samples were shipped as frozen whole blood, as isolated PBMCs, or as DNA extracted from either sample type. In the germline V gene, CDR1 corresponds to KGHDR and CDR2 to SFDVKD. V loses 7 bases of germline sequence and J loses 2 bases, and the interval between the two ends is 15 bases. Measured from the cysteine to the phenylalanine, the CDR3 is 15 residues long. The entry retains the CDR3 DNA only, 45 bases that are in frame from base 1.

This clonotype originated in a woman aged 60-70 years with COVID-19, enrolled during active disease. The chain uses TRBV24-1 and TRBJ2-3; the D gene is perhaps TRBD2, on 5 matching bases. Material for sequencing was peripheral blood. The CDR3 has the sequence CATRASRVSTDTQYF. The DNA reads as follows: TGTGCCACCAGGGCGTCGCGGGTTTCCACAGATACGCAGTATTTT.